Here is one T cell receptor (beta chain) with its context. Authors' processing steps: How many nucleated cells were present was estimated from reference gene primer amplification. The data were produced by immunoSEQ multiplex PCR, yet TCRdb's version contains in-frame clones alone and is incomplete. V, J and clone size are those of that table, while D and trimming were read from the DNA. The sample comprises more than 80,000 clones, roughly 70% of which are singletons, and approximately 23% rests with the top ten. These data come from a study of blood T cell repertoires in COVID-19. Study information: The United States, Italy and Spain were the sources of the acute and convalescent COVID-19 samples. From T cells, B-cell-depleted T cells, or PBMCs came the material, which was cDNA or gDNA.

The CDR3 extends over 15 amino acids. Germline loops: CDR1 LGHDT, CDR2 YNNKEL (reference sequence). V was cut by 1 base and J by 3 bases, with 12 bases left in between. The receptor's source is an older woman in a cohort sampled during active or convalescent COVID-19. What was sequenced was peripheral blood. The chain carries TRBV3-1 (or the pseudogene TRBV3-2) and TRBJ1-2, with a tentative D call TRBD1 (5 bases). CDR3 sequence: CASSQGGRQYYGYTF. The CDR3 DNA is TGTGCCAGCAGCCAAGGGGGCAGGCAGTACTATGGCTACACCTTC.